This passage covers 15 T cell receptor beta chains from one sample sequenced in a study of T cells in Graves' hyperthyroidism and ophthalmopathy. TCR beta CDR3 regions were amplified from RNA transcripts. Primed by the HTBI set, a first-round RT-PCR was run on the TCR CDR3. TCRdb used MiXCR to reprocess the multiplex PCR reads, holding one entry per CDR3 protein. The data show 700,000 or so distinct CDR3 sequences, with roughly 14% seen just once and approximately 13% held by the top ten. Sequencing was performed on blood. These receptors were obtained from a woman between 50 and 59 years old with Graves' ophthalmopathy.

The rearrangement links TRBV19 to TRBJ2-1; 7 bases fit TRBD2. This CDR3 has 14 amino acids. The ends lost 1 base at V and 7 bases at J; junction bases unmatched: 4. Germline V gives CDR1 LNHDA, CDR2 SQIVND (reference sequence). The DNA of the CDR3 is TGTGCCAGTAGTATAGCTCGGGAGGCGAATGAGCAGTTCTTC. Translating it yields CASSIAREANEQFF. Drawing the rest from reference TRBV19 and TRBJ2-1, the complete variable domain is DGGITQSPKYLFRKEGQNVTLSCEQNLNHDAMYWYRQDPGQGLRLIYYSQIVNDFQKGDIAEGYSVSREKKESFPLTVTSAQKNPTAFYLCASSIAREANEQFFGPGTRLTVL.

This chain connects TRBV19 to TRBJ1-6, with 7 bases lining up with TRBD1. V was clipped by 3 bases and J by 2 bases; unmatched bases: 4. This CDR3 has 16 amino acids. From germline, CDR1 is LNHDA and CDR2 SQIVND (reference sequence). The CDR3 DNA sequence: TGTGCCAGTAGTATTCAAGGGACAGCCTATAATTCACCCCTCCACTTT. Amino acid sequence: CASSIQGTAYNSPLHF.

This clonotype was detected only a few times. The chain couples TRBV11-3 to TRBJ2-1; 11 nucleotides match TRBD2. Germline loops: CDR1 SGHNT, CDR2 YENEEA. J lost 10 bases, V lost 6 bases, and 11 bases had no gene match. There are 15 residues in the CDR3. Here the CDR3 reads CASSRKLAGVEEQFF. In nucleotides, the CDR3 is TGTGCCAGCAGTCGTAAACTAGCGGGAGTCGAAGAGCAGTTCTTC.

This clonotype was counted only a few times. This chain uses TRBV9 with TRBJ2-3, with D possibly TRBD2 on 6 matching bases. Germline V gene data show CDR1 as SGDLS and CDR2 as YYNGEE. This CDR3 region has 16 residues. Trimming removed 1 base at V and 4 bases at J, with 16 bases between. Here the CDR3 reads CASSVNMGGAADTQYF. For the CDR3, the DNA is TGTGCCAGCAGCGTAAATATGGGGGGAGCCGCAGATACGCAGTATTTT.

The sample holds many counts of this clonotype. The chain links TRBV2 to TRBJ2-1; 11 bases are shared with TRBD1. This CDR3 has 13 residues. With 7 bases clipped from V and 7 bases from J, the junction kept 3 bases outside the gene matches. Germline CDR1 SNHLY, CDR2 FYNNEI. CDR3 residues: CASTRDRGNEQFF. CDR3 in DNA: TGTGCCAGCACCAGGGACAGGGGGAATGAGCAGTTCTTC.

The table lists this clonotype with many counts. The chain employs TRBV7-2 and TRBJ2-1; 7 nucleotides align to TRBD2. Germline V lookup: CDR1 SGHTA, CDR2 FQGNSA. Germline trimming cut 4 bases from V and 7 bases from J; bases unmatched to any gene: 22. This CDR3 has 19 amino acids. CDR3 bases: TGTGCCAGCAGCTCCAAAACATACTCCCGACTAGCACCTTCTAATGAGCAGTTCTTC. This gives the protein CASSSKTYSRLAPSNEQFF. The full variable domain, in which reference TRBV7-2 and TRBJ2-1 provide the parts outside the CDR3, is GAGVSQSPSNKVTEKGKDVELRCDPISGHTALYWYRQSLGQGLEFLIYFQGNSAPDKSGLPSDRFSAERTGGSVSTLTIQRTQQEDSAVYLCASSSKTYSRLAPSNEQFFGPGTRLTVL.

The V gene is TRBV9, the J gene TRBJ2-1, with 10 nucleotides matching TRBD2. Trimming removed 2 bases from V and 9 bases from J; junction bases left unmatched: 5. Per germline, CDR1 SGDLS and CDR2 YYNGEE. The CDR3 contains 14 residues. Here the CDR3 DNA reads TGTGCCAGCAGCGTGAGGACTAGCGGAGTTGAGCAGTTCTTC. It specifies CASSVRTSGVEQFF.

CDR3 in DNA: TGTGCCAGTACATCTCGGGACTCACCCCTCCACTTT. It yields the protein CASTSRDSPLHF. The rearrangement joins TRBV2 to TRBJ1-6, with D possibly being TRBD1 (5 bases). This CDR3 has 12 amino acids. The germline V gene has CDR1 SNHLY and CDR2 FYNNEI. V was clipped by 9 bases and J by 10 bases, with 13 bases between them.

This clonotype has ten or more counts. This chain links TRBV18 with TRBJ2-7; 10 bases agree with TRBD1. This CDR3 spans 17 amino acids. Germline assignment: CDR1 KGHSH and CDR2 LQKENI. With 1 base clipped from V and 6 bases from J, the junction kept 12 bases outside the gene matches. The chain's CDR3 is CASSPLTGGPLIPEQYF. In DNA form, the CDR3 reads TGTGCCAGCTCACCACTGACAGGGGGCCCTCTGATCCCCGAGCAGTACTTC.

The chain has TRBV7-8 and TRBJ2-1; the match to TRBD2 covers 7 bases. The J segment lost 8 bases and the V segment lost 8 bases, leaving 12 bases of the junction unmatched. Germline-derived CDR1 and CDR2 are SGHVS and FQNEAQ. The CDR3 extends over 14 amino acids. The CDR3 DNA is TGTGCCAGCTCGGGGAGGGAGGGCCCCTATGAGCAGTTCTTC. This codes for CASSGREGPYEQFF.

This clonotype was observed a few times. The DNA for the CDR3 is TGTGCCAGCAGCGCCGGACCCAACACCGGGGAGCTGTTTTTT. Translation gives CASSAGPNTGELFF. The chain combines TRBV13 with TRBJ2-2, with no clear D. Germline V CDR1 and CDR2: PRHDT, FYEKMQ (reference sequence). V lost 5 bases and J lost 2, with 9 bases in between. The CDR3 runs 14 residues.

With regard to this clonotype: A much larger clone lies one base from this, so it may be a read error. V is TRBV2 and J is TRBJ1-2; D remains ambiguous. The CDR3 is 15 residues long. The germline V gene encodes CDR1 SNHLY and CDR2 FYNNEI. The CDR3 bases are TGTGCCAGCAACATGGGCAGCGGACCTAACTATGGCTGCACCTTC. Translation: CASNMGSGPNYGCTF.

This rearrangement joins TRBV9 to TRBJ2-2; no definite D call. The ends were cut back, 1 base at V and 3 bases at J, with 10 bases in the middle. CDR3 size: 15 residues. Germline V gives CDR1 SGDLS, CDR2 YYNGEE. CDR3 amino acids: CASSVTGADTGELFF. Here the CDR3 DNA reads TGTGCCAGCAGCGTAACGGGCGCGGACACCGGGGAGCTGTTTTTT.

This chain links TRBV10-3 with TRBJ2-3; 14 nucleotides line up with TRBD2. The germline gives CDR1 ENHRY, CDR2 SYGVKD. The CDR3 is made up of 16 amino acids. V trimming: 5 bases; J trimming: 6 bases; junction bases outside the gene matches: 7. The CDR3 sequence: CAISIGTSGSDDTQYF. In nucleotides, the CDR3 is TGTGCCATCAGTATCGGGACTAGCGGGAGCGACGATACGCAGTATTTT.

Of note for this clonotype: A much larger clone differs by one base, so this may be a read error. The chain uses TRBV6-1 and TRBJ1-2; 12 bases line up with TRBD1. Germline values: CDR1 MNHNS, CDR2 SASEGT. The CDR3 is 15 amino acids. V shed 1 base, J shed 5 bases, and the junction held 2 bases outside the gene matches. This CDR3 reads CASSEGDRGLYGYTF. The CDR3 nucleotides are TGTGCCAGCAGTGAAGGGGACAGGGGGCTATATGGCTACACCTTC.